This T cell receptor beta chain was found in a study of blood T cells in healthy people across ages. Overall study context: Capture via template switching afforded approximately one barcoded beta molecule per two T cells.

Per sample, a minimum of 6 million PBMCs were isolated. Total RNA extraction produced at least 6 micrograms (per sample) for the study. Primed by a sample-barcoded 5' primer and a J-beta primer mix, a second PCR proceeded for roughly 7 to 11 cycles. From the 5' RACE reads, TCRdb called clonotypes with MiXCR, one entry per CDR3 protein. The data hold more than 1.4 million distinct CDR3 sequences, with approximately 42% observed a single time. This TCR was sampled from a young woman in good health. Sequenced sample: blood.

CDR3 bases: TGCAGTGCCCTTTCCGGGACAGGCTATGGCTACACCTTC. It yields the protein CSALSGTGYGYTF. V gene TRBV20-1 combines with J gene TRBJ1-2; 8 positions agree with TRBD1. The CDR3 runs 13 residues. J lost 4 bases, V lost 6 bases, and 7 bases had no gene match. The germline V gene encodes CDR1 DFQATT and CDR2 SNEGSKA (reference sequence).